This is a list of T cell receptor beta chains from one sample in a study of blood T cell repertoires in COVID-19. Using immunoSEQ multiplex PCR, the repertoire was profiled, and TCRdb retains in-frame clones only, with some absent. The sample carries some 200,000 clones, roughly 80% recorded once. Sequencing input: peripheral blood. All receptors come from a middle-aged woman with COVID-19, enrolled during active disease. Each CDR3 is given with its conserved first and last residue. Each record gives: J gene, clone size, D gene, V gene, CDR3 DNA, CDR3 protein. D genes are given only for firm matches. The size field is filled for only some rows; it gives once, few, many or a size class.

>TRBJ2-7|NA|NA|TRBV7-9
TGTGCCAGCAGCTTTTCCGGGACCTACGAGCAGTACTTC
CASSFSGTYEQYF
>TRBJ1-4|NA|NA|TRBV6-6
TGTGCCAGCAGTTCCACGACAGACTATGAAAAACTGTTTTTT
CASSSTTDYEKLFF
>TRBJ2-3|once|TRBD1|TRBV5-5
TGTGCCAGCAGCGTGGGGGACAGCCTCACAGATACGCAGTATTTT
CASSVGDSLTDTQYF
>TRBJ1-3|NA|NA|TRBV6-1
TGTGCCAGCTCCCCCGGAGGGCCCTCTGGAAACACCATATATTTT
CASSPGGPSGNTIYF
>TRBJ2-7|NA|NA|TRBV28
TGTGCCAGCAGTTCGGGGGGCGCAATCTACGAGCAGTACTTC
CASSSGGAIYEQYF
>TRBJ1-1|few|NA|TRBV20-1
TGCAGTGCTAGTGTCTTGACTGAAGCTTTCTTT
CSASVLTEAFF
>TRBJ2-1|once|TRBD2|TRBV7-2
TGTGCCAGCAGGATTCACTCCGGGACTAGCGGGAGCAATGAGCAGTTCTTC
CASRIHSGTSGSNEQFF
>TRBJ2-5|NA|TRBD1|TRBV13
TGTGCCAGCAGCTTAGGGCCCGGGACAGGACCAAGCAACTTC
CASSLGPGTGPSNF
>TRBJ2-2|NA|TRBD2|TRBV29-1
TGCAGCGTTGAAGGTGGTGGAGCGGGGGGCAACACCGGGGAGCTGTTTTTT
CSVEGGGAGGNTGELFF
>TRBJ2-7|NA|NA|TRBV28
TGTGCCAGCAGTGCCCAACCGCCGGGAACTCCCCACGAGCAGTACTTC
CASSAQPPGTPHEQYF
>TRBJ1-5|NA|NA|TRBV27
TGTGCCAGCAGTTACACCCGGGGCAATCAGCCCCAGCATTTT
CASSYTRGNQPQHF
>TRBJ2-1|NA|TRBD2|TRBV5-6
TGTGCCAGCAGCTTATATCCGGGACTAGCGGAAAATGAGCAGTTCTTC
CASSLYPGLAENEQFF
>TRBJ1-5|many|NA|TRBV2
TGTGCCAGCAGTAGTTCGGGAACTATCAATCAGCCCCAGCATTTT
CASSSSGTINQPQHF
>TRBJ1-1|NA|NA|TRBV6-5
TGTGCCAGCAGTTACGGTACCAGTAGGGGCCCCGAAGCTTTCTTT
CASSYGTSRGPEAFF
>TRBJ1-1|NA|NA|TRBV16
TGTGCCAGCAGCCGCACTCCGGTGAACACTGAAGCTTTCTTT
CASSRTPVNTEAFF
>TRBJ2-1|NA|TRBD2|TRBV11-2
TGTGCCAGCATCCTGCTAGCGGGAAACTACAATGAGCAGTTCTTC
CASILLAGNYNEQFF
>TRBJ2-5|NA|TRBD2|TRBV28
TGTGCCAGCAGCCAGACTAGCGAAGAGACCCAGTACTTC
CASSQTSEETQYF
>TRBJ2-5|NA|NA|TRBV3-1/TRBV3-2
TGTGCCAGCAGACACCCTCTTCAAGAGACCCAGTACTTC
CASRHPLQETQYF
>TRBJ2-5|NA|TRBD1|TRBV12-5
TGTGCTAGTGGTTTGGCCAGGGGGTTTGGAGAGACCCAGTACTTC
CASGLARGFGETQYF
>TRBJ2-1|once|TRBD2|TRBV11-2
TGTGCCAGCAGCTTAGTTAGTTTCGGACTAGCGGGAGGGCACAATGAGCAGTTCTTC
CASSLVSFGLAGGHNEQFF
>TRBJ2-3|NA|TRBD2|TRBV18
TGTGCCAGCTCGCCACTAGCGGGACCCACAGATACGCAGTATTTT
CASSPLAGPTDTQYF
>TRBJ1-1|NA|TRBD1|TRBV30
TGTGCCTGGAAATCAACAGGGGGAACTCGAGAAGCTTTCTTT
CAWKSTGGTREAFF
>TRBJ2-7|NA|NA|TRBV9
TGTGCCAGCAGTGGAGGGGGCATAGCCTACGAGCAGTACTTC
CASSGGGIAYEQYF